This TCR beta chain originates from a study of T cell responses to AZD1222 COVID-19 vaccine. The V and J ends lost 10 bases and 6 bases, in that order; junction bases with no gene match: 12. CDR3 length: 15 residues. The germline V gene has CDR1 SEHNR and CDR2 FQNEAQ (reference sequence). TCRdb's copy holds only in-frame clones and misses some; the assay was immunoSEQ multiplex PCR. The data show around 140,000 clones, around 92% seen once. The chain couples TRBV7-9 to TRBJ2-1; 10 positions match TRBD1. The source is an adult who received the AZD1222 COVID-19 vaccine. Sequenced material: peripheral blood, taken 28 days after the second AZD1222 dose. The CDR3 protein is CATFLRDRGANEQFF. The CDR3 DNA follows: TGTGCCACCTTTCTCCGGGACAGGGGAGCCAATGAGCAGTTCTTC.